This TCR beta chain derives from a study of control samples from healthy donors and cancer patients. The data were produced by immunoSEQ multiplex PCR, yet TCRdb's version contains in-frame clones alone and is incomplete. The sample has under 150,000 clones; under 90% are singletons. This clone was observed a single time. V gave up 3 bases and J gave up 1 base; unmatched junction bases: 3. This CDR3 spans 15 amino acids. CDR1 is SGHRS, CDR2 YFSETQ, per germline. This chain links TRBV5-1 with TRBJ2-5; the match to TRBD2 covers 10 bases. This receptor was taken from a man between 45 and 60 years old with head and neck cancer. Sequences were obtained from PBMCs. CDR3 amino acids: CASSSGTSVQETQYF. DNA of the CDR3: TGCGCCAGCAGCTCCGGGACTAGCGTCCAAGAGACCCAGTACTTC.